This T cell receptor beta chain was documented in a study of blood T cells in healthy people across ages. General observations from the study: Aged donors had fewer naive CD4+ cells and lower diversity than long-lived donors.

V was trimmed by 2 bases and J by 3 bases, leaving 12 bases between them. The CDR3 totals 15 residues. Germline V gene data show CDR1 as SGHTA and CDR2 as FQGNSA. With a J-beta primer mix and a sample-barcoded 5' primer, a second PCR ran 7 to 11 cycles. Each CDR3 protein gets one entry after TCRdb re-called the 5' RACE reads with MiXCR. The sample carries hundreds of thousands of distinct CDR3 sequences, 20% to 25% recorded once. This clonotype occurred a few times. Its antigen is not identified. This sample was also put to use in a study of T cells of mothers and their children. That report adds: A few mothers and their six children, all healthy Caucasians, donated.

This chain links TRBV7-2 with TRBJ2-3; possibly TRBD1 for D (6 bases). The sequenced material came from blood. The source is a boy aged 10-17 years in good health. The CDR3 spells CASSLQQGRTDTQYF. CDR3 bases: TGTGCCAGCAGCTTACAACAGGGAAGGACAGATACGCAGTATTTT.